This is a list of T cell receptor beta chains from one sample in a study of early T cells in non-severe SARS-CoV-2 infection. Each CDR3 protein gets one entry after TCRdb re-called the 5' RACE reads with MiXCR. The table has some 70,000 distinct CDR3 sequences, more than 4% seen once. The material sequenced was whole blood. The receptors come from an adult who was a healthcare worker with PCR-confirmed SARS-CoV-2 infection or an uninfected control (not recorded which). CDR3s include the opening cysteine and the closing phenylalanine or tryptophan. Each record gives: clone size, J gene, D gene, V gene, CDR3 protein, CDR3 DNA. The D gene is left open where the match is weak. For some rows the clone size is stated as once, few or many, or as a class when expanded; others skip it.

clone_size: many
j_call: TRBJ2-4
d_call: TRBD2
v_call: TRBV6-2/TRBV6-3
cdr3_aa: CASSYSPTSGRNIQYF
cdr3_nt: TGTGCCAGCAGTTACTCGCCCACTAGCGGGAGGAACATTCAGTACTTC

clone_size: .
j_call: TRBJ2-7
d_call: TRBD1
v_call: TRBV11-1
cdr3_aa: CASSFNRGQTHEQYF
cdr3_nt: TGTGCCAGCAGCTTCAACAGGGGGCAGACCCACGAGCAGTACTTC

clone_size: many
j_call: TRBJ2-7
d_call: .
v_call: TRBV7-9
cdr3_aa: CASSFGTASMFREQYF
cdr3_nt: TGTGCCAGCAGCTTCGGGACGGCCTCTATGTTTCGCGAGCAGTACTTC

clone_size: many
j_call: TRBJ2-5
d_call: .
v_call: TRBV9
cdr3_aa: CASSVGDETQYF
cdr3_nt: TGTGCCAGCAGCGTAGGCGATGAGACCCAGTACTTC

clone_size: few
j_call: TRBJ2-1
d_call: .
v_call: TRBV7-9
cdr3_aa: CASSPSSSYNEQFF
cdr3_nt: TGTGCCAGCAGCCCCTCCAGCTCCTACAATGAGCAGTTCTTC

clone_size: few
j_call: TRBJ2-1
d_call: TRBD2
v_call: TRBV11-2
cdr3_aa: CASSLASGGGSRNEQFF
cdr3_nt: TGTGCCAGCAGCTTAGCCAGCGGGGGGGGTTCGAGGAATGAGCAGTTCTTC

clone_size: .
j_call: TRBJ1-5
d_call: .
v_call: TRBV19
cdr3_aa: CASSGSGGDQPQHF
cdr3_nt: TGTGCCAGTAGCGGTTCTGGGGGGGACCAGCCCCAGCATTTT

clone_size: many
j_call: TRBJ1-5
d_call: .
v_call: TRBV19
cdr3_aa: CASSRGLNNQPQHF
cdr3_nt: TGTGCCAGTAGTAGAGGACTGAACAATCAGCCCCAGCATTTT

clone_size: many
j_call: TRBJ1-4
d_call: .
v_call: TRBV9
cdr3_aa: CASSVGATNEKLFF
cdr3_nt: TGTGCCAGCAGCGTAGGTGCAACTAATGAAAAACTGTTTTTT

clone_size: few
j_call: TRBJ2-7
d_call: .
v_call: TRBV10-3
cdr3_aa: CAISESDRYYEQYF
cdr3_nt: TGTGCCATCAGTGAGTCCGACAGGTACTACGAGCAGTACTTC

clone_size: many
j_call: TRBJ1-4
d_call: .
v_call: TRBV2
cdr3_aa: CASRLNGGEKLFF
cdr3_nt: TGTGCCAGCAGGTTAAACGGGGGAGAAAAACTGTTTTTT